These 5 T cell receptor beta chains originate from one sample sequenced in a study of T cells in Graves' hyperthyroidism and ophthalmopathy. RNA transcripts served as the template for amplifying TCR beta CDR3 regions. TCR CDR3 regions were first amplified by RT-PCR with HTBI primers. TCRdb independently ran MiXCR on the multiplex PCR reads; one entry per CDR3 protein. The sample comprises about 290,000 distinct CDR3 sequences, about an eighth of which are singletons, and roughly 8% rests with the top ten. The specimen was blood. Every receptor here comes from a woman in her twenties or thirties with Graves' hyperthyroidism that later progressed to Graves' ophthalmopathy.

Ten or more counts support this clonotype. This chain links TRBV3-1 with TRBJ2-5, with 8 bases that match TRBD1. Per germline, CDR1 LGHDT and CDR2 YNNKEL (reference sequence). The CDR3 consists of 13 residues. J was trimmed by 7 bases and V by 3 bases; bases with no gene match: 4. Written as DNA, the CDR3 is TGTGCCAGCAGCCATGGACAGGGAGGGACCCAGTACTTC. This codes for CASSHGQGGTQYF.

V and J are TRBV24-1 and TRBJ1-2; D perhaps matches TRBD1 (5 bases). Trimming left V 9 bases short and J 7 bases short, with 14 bases between. CDR3 size: 12 residues. The germline V gene encodes CDR1 KGHDR and CDR2 SFDVKD. The CDR3 loop reads CATGGEIGGYTF. The CDR3 DNA follows: TGTGCCACCGGAGGGGAGATCGGTGGCTACACCTTC.

This clonotype occurred many times. The chain is built from TRBV11-2 and TRBJ2-7; no definite D call. Germline CDR1 is SGHAT and CDR2 is FQNNGV. CDR3 length: 15 residues. V lost 0 bases and J lost 1, with 10 bases in between. The CDR3 loop reads CASSLDEVPSYEQYF. CDR3 in DNA: TGTGCCAGCAGCTTAGATGAAGTTCCGTCCTACGAGCAGTACTTC.

This clonotype was detected ten times or more. V is TRBV27 and J is TRBJ1-2; the match to TRBD1 covers 9 bases. The CDR3 runs to 17 residues. The junction had 14 bases not matched to a gene; V was cut back by 6 bases and J by 3 bases. Germline V gives CDR1 MNHEY, CDR2 SMNVEV (reference sequence). CDR3 coding DNA: TGTGCCAGCAGCCAATCAACCGGACAGGGGAGAGACTATGGCTACACCTTC. Translated: CASSQSTGQGRDYGYTF.

This clonotype was seen many times. The chain recombines TRBV7-8 with TRBJ2-7; tentatively, D is TRBD1 or TRBD2 (7 bases each). V was cut by 5 bases and J by 5 bases, with 19 bases left in between. CDR1 and CDR2 from the germline V gene are SGHVS and FQNEAQ. The CDR3 contains 15 residues. CDR3 bases: TGTGCCAGCAGCCGAGGGGGCGGGAGCCCCAACGAGCAGTACTTC. Translating it yields CASSRGGGSPNEQYF. Supplemented by reference TRBV7-8 and TRBJ2-7, the full variable domain reads GAGVSQSPRYKVAKRGQDVALRCDPISGHVSLFWYQQALGQGPEFLTYFQNEAQLDKSGLPSDRFFAERPEGSVSTLKIQRTQQEDSAVYLCASSRGGGSPNEQYFGPGTRLTVT.